These 6 T cell receptor beta chains came from one sample sequenced in a study of blood T cell repertoires in COVID-19. Measured with immunoSEQ multiplex PCR; TCRdb has only the in-frame clones, and not every one. This sample carries 80,000 or so clones, 75% to 85% of them seen once, and the ten largest clones take 4% to 5.5%. The sequenced material came from peripheral blood. Source of these receptors: a woman aged 70-85 years with acute or convalescent COVID-19.

The V gene is TRBV18, the J gene TRBJ2-7; 10 bases match TRBD1. V lost 6 bases, J lost 3 bases, and 5 bases stayed unmatched. Germline values: CDR1 KGHSH, CDR2 LQKENI. This CDR3 region has 14 residues. The CDR3 sequence: CASSLRTGGYEQYF. CDR3 nucleotides: TGTGCCAGCTCTCTTAGGACAGGGGGCTACGAGCAGTACTTC.

This clone was picked up a small number of times. V and J are TRBV19 and TRBJ2-2; TRBD1 agrees at 8 bases. The V gene's germline CDR1 is LNHDA and CDR2 SQIVND (reference sequence). The CDR3 loop spans 14 amino acids. V shed 4 bases and J 6 bases; nucleotides not matched to a gene: 4. The CDR3 coding sequence is TGTGCCAGTAGTACCAGGGGGCTAGCCGGGGAGCTGTTTTTT. Amino acid sequence: CASSTRGLAGELFF.

This rearrangement joins TRBV5-4 to TRBJ1-1, with D hard to call. The CDR3 is made up of 12 amino acids. Germline CDR1 and CDR2: SGHNT and YYREEE (reference sequence). V lost 1 base, J lost 6 bases, and 7 bases lay in between. DNA for the CDR3: TGTGCCAGCAGCTTGTACGGGGCTGAAGCTTTCTTT. Encoded protein: CASSLYGAEAFF.

The chain's CDR3 is CASSMGTGLPNYGYTF. The CDR3 nucleotides read TGTGCCAGTAGTATGGGGACAGGGTTACCTAACTATGGCTACACCTTC. The rearrangement links TRBV19 to TRBJ1-2; 9 nucleotides agree with TRBD1. The CDR3 extends over 16 amino acids. The ends lost 3 bases at V and 0 bases at J; junction bases unmatched: 5. Germline V gene data show CDR1 as LNHDA and CDR2 as SQIVND (reference sequence).

The rearrangement joins TRBV6-5 to TRBJ2-7, with D possibly matching TRBD1 (6 bases). This CDR3 comprises 14 residues. The V and J ends lost 5 bases and 5 bases respectively, with 16 bases between them. The germline V gene has CDR1 MNHEY and CDR2 SVGAGI. The CDR3 is CASSQGWAIDEQYF. The DNA of the CDR3 is TGTGCCAGCAGTCAGGGGTGGGCTATCGACGAGCAGTACTTC.

This chain connects TRBV5-1 to TRBJ1-1; D is possibly TRBD1 (5 bases). From germline, CDR1 is SGHRS and CDR2 YFSETQ. V lost 0 bases to trimming and J lost 6 bases, with 15 bases between them. This CDR3 has 15 amino acids. Written as DNA, the CDR3 is TGCGCCAGCAGCTTGGACAGTGGGGCGGGGGCTGAAGCTTTCTTT. Its protein product is CASSLDSGAGAEAFF. Full variable domain (outside the CDR3, taken from reference TRBV5-1 and TRBJ1-1): KAGVTQTPRYLIKTRGQQVTLSCSPISGHRSVSWYQQTPGQGLQFLFEYFSETQRNKGNFPGRFSGRQFSNSRSEMNVSTLELGDSALYLCASSLDSGAGAEAFFGQGTRLTVV.